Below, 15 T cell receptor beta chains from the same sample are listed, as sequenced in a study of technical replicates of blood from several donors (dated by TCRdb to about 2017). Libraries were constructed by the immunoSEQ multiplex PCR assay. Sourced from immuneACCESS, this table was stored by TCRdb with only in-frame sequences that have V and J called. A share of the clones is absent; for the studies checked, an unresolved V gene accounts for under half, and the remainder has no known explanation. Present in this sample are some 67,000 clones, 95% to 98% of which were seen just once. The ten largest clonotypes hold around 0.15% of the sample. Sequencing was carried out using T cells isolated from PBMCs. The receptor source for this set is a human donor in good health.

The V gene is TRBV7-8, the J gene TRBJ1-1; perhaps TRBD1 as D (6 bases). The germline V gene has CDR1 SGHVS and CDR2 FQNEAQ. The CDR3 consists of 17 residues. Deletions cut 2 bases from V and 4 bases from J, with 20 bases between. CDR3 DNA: TGTGCCAGCAGCTTAAATCACGACAGGTTGGTGGGCACTGAAGCTTTCTTT. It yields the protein CASSLNHDRLVGTEAFF.

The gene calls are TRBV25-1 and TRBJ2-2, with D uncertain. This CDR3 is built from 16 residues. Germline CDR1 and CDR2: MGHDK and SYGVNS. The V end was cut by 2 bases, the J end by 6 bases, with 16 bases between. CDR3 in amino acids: CASSETPPRTAGELFF. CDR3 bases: TGTGCCAGCAGTGAAACCCCCCCCCGCACAGCCGGGGAGCTGTTTTTT.

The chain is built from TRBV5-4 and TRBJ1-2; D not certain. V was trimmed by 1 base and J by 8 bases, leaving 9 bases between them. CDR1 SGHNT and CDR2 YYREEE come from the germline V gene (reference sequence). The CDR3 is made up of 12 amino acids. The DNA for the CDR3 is TGTGCCAGCAGCTTGCGTACGGGGGGCTACACCTTC. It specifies CASSLRTGGYTF.

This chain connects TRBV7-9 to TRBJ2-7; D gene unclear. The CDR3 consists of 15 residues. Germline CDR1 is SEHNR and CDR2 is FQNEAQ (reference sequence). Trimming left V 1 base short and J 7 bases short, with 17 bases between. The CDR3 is CASSLVNGLKQEQYF. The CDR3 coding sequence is TGTGCCAGCAGCTTAGTCAATGGGCTGAAGCAAGAGCAGTACTTC.

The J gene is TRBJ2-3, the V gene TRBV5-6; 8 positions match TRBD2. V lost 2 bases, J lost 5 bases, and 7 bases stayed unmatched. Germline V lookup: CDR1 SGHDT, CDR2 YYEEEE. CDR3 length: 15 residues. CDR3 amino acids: CASSFHGGARDTQYF. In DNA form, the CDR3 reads TGTGCCAGCAGCTTCCACGGGGGGGCCAGAGATACGCAGTATTTT.

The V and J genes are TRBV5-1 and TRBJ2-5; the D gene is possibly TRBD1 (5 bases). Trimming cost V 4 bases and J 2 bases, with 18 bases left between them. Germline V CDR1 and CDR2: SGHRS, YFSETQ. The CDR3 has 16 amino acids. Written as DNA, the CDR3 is TGCGCCAGCAGCCCCGCAGGGTCTTACCAGCAAGAGACCCAGTACTTC. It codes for CASSPAGSYQQETQYF.

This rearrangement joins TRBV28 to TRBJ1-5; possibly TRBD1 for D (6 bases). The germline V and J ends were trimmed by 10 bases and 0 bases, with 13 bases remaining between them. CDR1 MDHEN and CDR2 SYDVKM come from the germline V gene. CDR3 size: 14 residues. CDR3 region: CATEEGVSNQPQHF. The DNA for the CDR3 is TGTGCCACCGAAGAGGGGGTTAGCAATCAGCCCCAGCATTTT.

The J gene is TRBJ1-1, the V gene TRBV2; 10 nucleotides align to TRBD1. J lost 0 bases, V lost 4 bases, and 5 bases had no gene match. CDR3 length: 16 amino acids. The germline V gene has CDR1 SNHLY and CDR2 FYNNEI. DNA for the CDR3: TGTGCCAGCAGTGGCCGGACAGGGGGTTTGAACACTGAAGCTTTCTTT. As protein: CASSGRTGGLNTEAFF.

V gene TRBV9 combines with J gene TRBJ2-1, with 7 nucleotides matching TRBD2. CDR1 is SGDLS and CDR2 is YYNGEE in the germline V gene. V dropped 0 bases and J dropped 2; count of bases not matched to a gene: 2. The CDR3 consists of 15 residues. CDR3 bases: TGTGCCAGCAGCGTAGGTGCGGGGGCCTACAATGAGCAGTTCTTC. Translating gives CASSVGAGAYNEQFF.

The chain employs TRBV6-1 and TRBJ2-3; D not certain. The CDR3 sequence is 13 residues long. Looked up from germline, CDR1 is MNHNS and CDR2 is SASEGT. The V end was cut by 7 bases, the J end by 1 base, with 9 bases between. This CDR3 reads CASTSLGTDTQYF. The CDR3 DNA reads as TGTGCCAGCACCTCCCTTGGCACAGATACGCAGTATTTT.

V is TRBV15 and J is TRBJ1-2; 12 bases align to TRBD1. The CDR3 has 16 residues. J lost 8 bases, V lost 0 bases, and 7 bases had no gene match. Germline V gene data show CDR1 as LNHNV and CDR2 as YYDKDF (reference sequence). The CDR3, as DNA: TGTGCCACCAGCAGAGACCGGGACAGGGGGCGAAGGGGCTACACCTTC. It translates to CATSRDRDRGRRGYTF.

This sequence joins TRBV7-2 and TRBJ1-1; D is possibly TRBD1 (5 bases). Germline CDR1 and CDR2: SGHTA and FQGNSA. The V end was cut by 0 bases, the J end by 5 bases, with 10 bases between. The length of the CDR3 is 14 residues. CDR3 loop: CASSLASQGTEAFF. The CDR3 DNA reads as TGTGCCAGCAGCTTAGCCTCCCAGGGTACTGAAGCTTTCTTT.

CDR3 amino acids: CASSPRGGDYGYTF. CDR3 nucleotides: TGTGCCAGCTCACCGCGGGGGGGGGACTATGGCTACACCTTC. The rearrangement joins TRBV18 to TRBJ1-2; a weak D match, TRBD1 (5 bases). With 3 bases removed from V and 3 bases from J, the gap between germline ends came to 11 bases. The CDR3 length is 14 residues. Germline CDR1 reads KGHSH; CDR2 reads LQKENI.

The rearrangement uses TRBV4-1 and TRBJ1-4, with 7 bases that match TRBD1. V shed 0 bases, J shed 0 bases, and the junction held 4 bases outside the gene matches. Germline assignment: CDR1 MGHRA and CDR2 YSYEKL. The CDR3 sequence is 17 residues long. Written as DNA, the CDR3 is TGCGCCAGCAGCCAAGAATACAGGGGACCAACTAATGAAAAACTGTTTTTT. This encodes CASSQEYRGPTNEKLFF.

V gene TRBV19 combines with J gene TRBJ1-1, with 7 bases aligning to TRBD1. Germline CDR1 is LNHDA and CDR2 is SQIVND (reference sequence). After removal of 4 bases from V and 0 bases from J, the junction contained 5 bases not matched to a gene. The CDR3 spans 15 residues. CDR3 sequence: CASSNQGTVNTEAFF. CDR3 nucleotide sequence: TGTGCCAGTAGTAACCAGGGGACAGTGAACACTGAAGCTTTCTTT.